Listed below are T cell receptor beta chains from one sample, sequenced in a study of beta chain features in type 1 diabetes. Using immunoSEQ multiplex PCR, the repertoire was profiled, and TCRdb retains in-frame clones only, with some absent. The profile shows around 430,000 clones, over 25% of them singletons. The sample comprised naive CD4+ T cells from blood. The receptor set was obtained from a young man in good health. The CDR3 runs from the conserved cysteine through the conserved F or W. D genes are given only for firm matches. Some rows mark clone size as missing; the rest say once, few, many or name a class of expanded clone.

TRBJ2-7 NA TRBV19 TRBD2 CASSASGLAAYEQYF TGTGCCAGTAGTGCTTCAGGACTAGCTGCCTACGAGCAGTACTTC
TRBJ2-5 NA TRBV7-3 NA CASSLFGSFTETQYF TGTGCCAGCAGCTTATTTGGGTCTTTTACGGAGACCCAGTACTTC
TRBJ2-4 once TRBV5-6 TRBD1 CASSLWRTGRAKNIQYF TGTGCCAGCAGCTTGTGGCGGACAGGGAGGGCCAAAAACATTCAGTACTTC
TRBJ2-5 few TRBV7-9 NA CASRKHSGQETQYF TGTGCCAGCAGAAAACATAGCGGCCAAGAGACCCAGTACTTC
TRBJ2-7 few TRBV4-2 NA CASSQDPLSYEQYF TGTGCCAGCAGCCAAGACCCCCTATCCTACGAGCAGTACTTC
TRBJ2-1 few TRBV11-1 TRBD2 CASSPELAGGVNEQFF TGTGCCAGCAGCCCGGAGCTAGCGGGAGGAGTGAATGAGCAGTTCTTC
TRBJ1-4 few TRBV28 NA CASSLGRQALGEKLFF TGTGCCAGCAGTTTGGGCCGACAGGCCCTAGGGGAAAAACTGTTTTTT
TRBJ1-3 NA TRBV13 NA CASRRGGRNTIYF TGTGCCAGCCGGAGGGGGGGACGAAACACCATATATTTT
TRBJ2-1 NA TRBV4-2 NA CASSQGGRAGQFF TGTGCCAGCAGCCAAGGAGGAAGAGCGGGGCAGTTCTTC
TRBJ1-1 NA TRBV20-1 NA CSARGGTEAFF TGCAGTGCTCGGGGGGGCACTGAAGCTTTCTTT
TRBJ2-3 few TRBV6-5 TRBD2 CASSSRLAGGRDTQYF TGTGCCAGCAGTTCCAGACTAGCGGGAGGGAGAGATACGCAGTATTTT
TRBJ2-5 few TRBV28 TRBD1 CASQIAGTGEETQYF TGTGCCAGCCAAATCGCCGGGACAGGGGAAGAGACCCAGTACTTC
TRBJ2-3 NA TRBV9 NA CASSETVTDTQYF TGTGCCAGCAGCGAGACAGTCACAGATACGCAGTATTTT
TRBJ1-2 NA TRBV30 TRBD1 CAWSSTGVSYGYTF TGTGCCTGGAGTTCGACAGGGGTTTCGTATGGCTACACCTTC
TRBJ1-3 few TRBV9 NA CASSVDGAYGNTIYF TGTGCCAGCAGCGTGGATGGGGCGTACGGAAACACCATATATTTT
TRBJ2-3 NA TRBV28 TRBD2 CASSPGTSGYTDTQYF TGTGCCAGCAGTCCGGGGACTAGCGGCTACACAGATACGCAGTATTTT
TRBJ1-2 few TRBV19 TRBD1 CASSEQGADGYTF TGTGCCAGTAGCGAACAGGGGGCTGATGGCTACACCTTC
TRBJ2-3 NA TRBV29-1 TRBD2 CSVVRGPTGGLTDTQYF TGCAGCGTTGTAAGGGGCCCAACGGGAGGACTGACAGATACGCAGTATTTT
TRBJ1-5 NA TRBV4-1 NA CASSQGPLNQPQHF TGCGCCAGCAGCCAAGGACCGCTCAATCAGCCCCAGCATTTT
TRBJ2-3 once TRBV9 NA CASSVAEGYFTDTQYF TGTGCCAGCAGCGTAGCTGAGGGATACTTCACAGATACGCAGTATTTT
TRBJ2-1 NA TRBV6-6 TRBD2 CASSFSGSSYNEQFF TGTGCCAGCAGTTTCAGCGGGAGCTCCTACAATGAGCAGTTCTTC
TRBJ1-2 NA TRBV28 NA CASIEASRATNYGYTF TGTGCCAGCATCGAGGCCTCTCGTGCGACTAACTATGGCTACACCTTC
TRBJ2-5 NA TRBV18 NA CASSPLGETQYF TGTGCCAGCTCACCGCTCGGGGAGACCCAGTACTTC
TRBJ2-7 NA TRBV14 NA CASSQVNVPREQYF TGTGCCAGCAGCCAAGTTAACGTGCCCCGCGAGCAGTACTTC
TRBJ2-1 NA TRBV4-3 NA CASSQSGTETYNEQFF TGCGCCAGCAGCCAAAGTGGGACGGAGACCTACAATGAGCAGTTCTTC
TRBJ2-1 NA TRBV12-5 TRBD2 CASGLGRLAGYNEQFF TGTGCTAGTGGTTTGGGGAGACTAGCGGGGTACAATGAGCAGTTCTTC
TRBJ2-5 NA TRBV9 NA CASSRLTEETQYF TGTGCCAGCAGCCGATTGACTGAAGAGACCCAGTACTTC
TRBJ2-2 few TRBV7-2 TRBD2 CASSSRAGTGELFF TGTGCCAGCAGCTCCCGAGCGGGAACCGGGGAGCTGTTTTTT
TRBJ2-5 NA TRBV4-1 NA CASSQGGTAQETQYF TGCGCCAGCAGCCAAGGCGGGACAGCCCAAGAGACCCAGTACTTC
TRBJ2-2 NA TRBV9 TRBD2 CASSPGTSEIDAGELFF TGTGCCAGCAGCCCAGGGACTAGCGAGATAGACGCCGGGGAGCTGTTTTTT
TRBJ2-2 NA TRBV29-1 NA CSARSFANTGELFF TGCAGCGCCAGATCGTTCGCGAACACCGGGGAGCTGTTTTTT
TRBJ2-4 few TRBV30 NA CARTDLAKNIQYF TGTGCCCGGACAGACCTAGCCAAAAACATTCAGTACTTC
TRBJ2-7 once TRBV7-7 NA CASSHGRNYEQYF TGTGCCAGCAGCCATGGACGGAACTACGAGCAGTACTTC
TRBJ2-1 NA TRBV25-1 NA CASSENWVLPNEQFF TGTGCCAGCAGTGAAAACTGGGTCCTCCCAAATGAGCAGTTCTTC
TRBJ2-5 NA TRBV28 NA CASSPKRRPSRPQETQYF TGTGCCAGCAGCCCTAAGCGGAGACCCTCAAGACCTCAAGAGACCCAGTACTTC
TRBJ2-7 NA TRBV28 TRBD1 CASSLGQGSYEQYF TGTGCCAGCAGTTTAGGACAGGGTTCCTACGAGCAGTACTTC
TRBJ2-5 NA TRBV5-1 TRBD2 CASSTAGGEETQYF TGCGCCAGCAGCACAGCGGGAGGGGAAGAGACCCAGTACTTC
TRBJ2-2 NA TRBV4-1 NA CASSQESHTGELFF TGCGCCAGCAGCCAAGAATCCCACACCGGGGAGCTGTTTTTT
TRBJ2-1 once TRBV9 TRBD2 CASSVVSGSYNEQFF TGTGCCAGCAGCGTAGTTAGCGGGAGCTACAATGAGCAGTTCTTC
TRBJ1-3 few TRBV15 NA CATSRDPLSGNTIYF TGTGCCACCAGCAGAGATCCACTCTCTGGAAACACCATATATTTT
TRBJ1-1 few TRBV2 NA CASSDVYTEAFF TGTGCCAGCAGTGATGTATACACTGAAGCTTTCTTT
TRBJ2-1 NA TRBV30 NA CAWSGRVTDNEQFF TGTGCCTGGAGTGGCAGGGTGACAGACAATGAGCAGTTCTTC
TRBJ1-1 NA TRBV9 NA CASSVQENTEAFF TGTGCCAGCAGCGTCCAGGAGAACACTGAAGCTTTCTTT
TRBJ2-2 few TRBV28 NA CASSLRLLVEYTGELFF TGTGCCAGCAGTTTACGACTCCTGGTTGAGTACACCGGGGAGCTGTTTTTT
TRBJ2-6 few TRBV30 NA CAWSDRVAGANVLTF TGTGCCTGGAGTGATCGGGTAGCTGGGGCCAACGTCCTGACTTTC
TRBJ2-5 NA TRBV9 NA CASSGLGVETQYF TGTGCCAGCAGCGGTCTTGGTGTGGAGACCCAGTACTTC
TRBJ2-3 NA TRBV25-1 NA CASSEYASDTQYF TGTGCCAGCAGTGAATACGCGTCAGATACGCAGTATTTT
TRBJ2-2 few TRBV30 NA CAWRHPDRNTGELFF TGTGCCTGGAGGCATCCGGACAGAAACACCGGGGAGCTGTTTTTT
TRBJ2-3 NA TRBV29-1 TRBD2 CSVVRASGSADTQYF TGCAGCGTTGTTAGGGCTAGCGGGAGCGCAGATACGCAGTATTTT
TRBJ1-5 NA TRBV10-3 NA CAISREGQPQHF TGTGCCATCAGCCGGGAAGGGCAGCCCCAGCATTTT
TRBJ2-5 NA TRBV4-2 TRBD2 CASSLVPSGRAWETQYF TGTGCCAGCAGCCTGGTACCTAGCGGGAGGGCCTGGGAGACCCAGTACTTC
TRBJ1-5 few TRBV30 NA CAWSVPGARPQHF TGTGCCTGGAGTGTTCCGGGGGCTCGGCCCCAGCATTTT
TRBJ2-3 few TRBV7-3 NA CASSLATSTDTQYF TGTGCCAGCAGCTTAGCGACAAGCACAGATACGCAGTATTTT